These 18 T cell receptor beta chains originate from one sample sequenced in a study of T-cell reconstitution after alpha-beta-depleted transplantation in children. A TCRbeta library incorporating unique molecular identifiers was prepared. One entry per CDR3 protein, called by TCRdb with MiXCR from the PCR reads. The sample carries some 200,000 distinct CDR3 sequences, about 8.7% recorded once. This specimen was PBMCs, mostly from graft donor cells, taken 360 days after TCRalphabeta/CD19-depleted stem cell transplant. These receptors were collected from a male patient between 2 and 15 years old who had a stem cell transplant for acute myeloid leukemia, so the T cells may come from the graft donor.

The rearrangement links TRBV7-3 to TRBJ2-5; 7 nucleotides agree with TRBD2. J gave up 5 bases and V 2 bases, and 5 bases lay outside the gene matches. In germline, CDR1 is SGHTA, CDR2 FQGTGA. The CDR3 runs 14 residues. CDR3 sequence: CASSLGGGYETQYF. In nucleotides, the CDR3 is TGTGCCAGCAGCTTAGGGGGGGGGTACGAGACCCAGTACTTC. Full variable domain (missing parts from reference TRBV7-3 and TRBJ2-5): GAGVSQTPSNKVTEKGKYVELRCDPISGHTALYWYRQSLGQGPEFLIYFQGTGAADDSGLPNDRFFAVRPEGSVSTLKIQRTERGDSAVYLCASSLGGGYETQYFGPGTRLLVL.

This chain joins TRBV29-1 and TRBJ1-4; TRBD1 might be the D (6 bases). Trimming stripped 4 bases from V and 6 bases from J, with 12 bases between. This CDR3 region has 13 residues. Germline V lookup: CDR1 SQVTM, CDR2 ANQGSEA. The CDR3 sequence is CSVVPAGDEKLFF. For the CDR3, the DNA is TGCAGCGTTGTACCGGCAGGGGATGAAAAACTGTTTTTT.

The J gene is TRBJ1-2, the V gene TRBV12-3 or TRBV12-4; D is undetermined. Trimming took off 6 bases at V and 6 bases at J, with 5 bases between the two ends. CDR3 length: 10 amino acids. CDR3 region: CASSTDGYTF. DNA of the CDR3: TGTGCCAGCAGCACAGATGGCTACACCTTC.

This clonotype has ten or more counts. This chain links TRBV29-1 with TRBJ2-3; 11 nucleotides align to TRBD1. The CDR3 runs 15 residues. CDR1 and CDR2 from the germline V gene are SQVTM and ANQGSEA. The V gene end was trimmed by 6 bases and the J gene end by 1 base; junction bases not matched to a gene: 6. Written as DNA, the CDR3 is TGCAGCGTCGCCCCGGGACAGGGGGGCACAGATACGCAGTATTTT. This encodes CSVAPGQGGTDTQYF.

This sequence joins TRBV5-1 and TRBJ1-1; the D is unclear. Trimming left V 0 bases short and J 6 bases short, with 9 bases between. CDR1 and CDR2 (germline): SGHRS, YFSETQ. The CDR3 length is 13 residues. In DNA form, the CDR3 reads TGCGCCAGCAGCTTGGTATATATGGCTGAAGCTTTCTTT. Amino acids: CASSLVYMAEAFF.

A few counts support this clonotype. V and J are TRBV20-1 and TRBJ2-5; TRBD1 agrees at 9 bases. V trimming: 7 bases; J trimming: 1 base; junction bases outside the gene matches: 7. The germline V gene has CDR1 DFQATT and CDR2 SNEGSKA (reference sequence). The CDR3 totals 14 residues. The CDR3 nucleotides are TGCAGTGTACGGACAGGGGCGTTCCAAGAGACCCAGTACTTC. It encodes CSVRTGAFQETQYF.

This clonotype was seen many times. The V and J genes are TRBV12-3 or TRBV12-4 and TRBJ2-5, with a possible D match to TRBD1 (5 bases). Between the trimmed V and J ends, which lost 5 bases and 5 bases, there was a span of 24 bases. The CDR3 extends over 17 amino acids. CDR3 sequence reads: CASSPIPSSTDRETQYF. DNA of the CDR3: TGTGCCAGCAGTCCTATACCCTCTTCGACAGATCGGGAGACCCAGTACTTC.

This clonotype came up a few times. The genes are TRBV15 and TRBJ2-4; D is perhaps TRBD1 (9 bases). Germline-derived CDR1 and CDR2 are LNHNV and YYDKDF (reference sequence). V was shortened by 0 bases and J by 3 bases, with 21 bases between the two germline ends. The CDR3 consists of 19 residues. As DNA, the CDR3 is TGTGCCACCAGCAGAGATCCGGGAGGGACAGGGTTCATCAAAAACATTCAGTACTTC. Protein product: CATSRDPGGTGFIKNIQYF. Full variable domain (outside the CDR3, taken from reference TRBV15 and TRBJ2-4): DAMVIQNPRYQVTQFGKPVTLSCSQTLNHNVMYWYQQKSSQAPKLLFHYYDKDFNNEADTPDNFQSRRPNTSFCFLDIRSPGLGDTAMYLCATSRDPGGTGFIKNIQYFGAGTRLSVL.

This clonotype was counted ten times or more. V and J are TRBV12-3 or TRBV12-4 and TRBJ2-7; 8 positions agree with TRBD1. The CDR3 spans 14 residues. V was clipped by 6 bases and J by 0 bases; unmatched bases: 4. The CDR3, as DNA: TGTGCCAGCAGCAGGACAGGGCCCTCCTACGAGCAGTACTTC. Protein sequence: CASSRTGPSYEQYF.

This clonotype was seen at least ten times. V usage is TRBV5-1 and J usage is TRBJ2-6; TRBD1 aligns across 8 bases. Per germline, CDR1 SGHRS and CDR2 YFSETQ. Unmatched junction bases numbered 3, after V lost 4 bases and J lost 3 bases. The CDR3 consists of 15 residues. CDR3 loop: CASSRTGNGANVLTF. The CDR3 DNA sequence: TGCGCCAGCAGCCGGACAGGGAATGGGGCCAACGTCCTGACTTTC.

This clonotype was observed a single time. The junction and the germline gene differ at one end; a read error may be behind it. The chain couples TRBV20-1 to TRBJ2-6; D might be TRBD2 (5 bases). Germline CDR1 DFQATT, CDR2 SNEGSKA (reference sequence). This CDR3 has 17 residues. The CDR3 sequence is CCARDSGRGSGANVLTF. The CDR3 DNA reads as TGCTGTGCTAGAGATTCGGGGAGAGGCTCTGGGGCCAACGTCCTGACTTTC.

This clonotype was picked up many times. The chain combines TRBV6-5 with TRBJ2-1; unclear D gene. Germline values: CDR1 MNHEY, CDR2 SVGAGI. The length of the CDR3 is 12 residues. With 2 bases removed from V and 6 bases from J, the gap between germline ends came to 5 bases. CDR3 region: CASSYGVNEQFF. As DNA, the CDR3 is TGTGCCAGCAGTTACGGGGTCAATGAGCAGTTCTTC.

Ten or more counts support this clonotype. V is TRBV29-1 and J is TRBJ2-1, with D tentatively TRBD2 (6 bases). Per germline, CDR1 SQVTM and CDR2 ANQGSEA. V dropped 4 bases and J dropped 0 bases, with 22 bases sitting between them. The CDR3 covers 18 residues. The CDR3 sequence is CSVAGESSAASSYNEQFF. CDR3 in DNA: TGCAGCGTTGCGGGGGAGTCTAGCGCAGCCTCCTCCTACAATGAGCAGTTCTTC.

This clonotype has a count of ten or more. The chain has TRBV5-1 and TRBJ2-1, with D possibly matching TRBD2 (5 bases). The CDR3 has 11 amino acids. Between the trimmed V and J ends, which lost 0 bases and 10 bases, there was a span of 5 bases. The germline CDR1 and CDR2 sequences are SGHRS and YFSETQ. Written as DNA, the CDR3 is TGCGCCAGCAGCTTGGCGGGAGAGCAGTTCTTC. It translates to CASSLAGEQFF.

This clonotype appeared many times. The gene calls are TRBV5-1 and TRBJ2-1; the match to TRBD1 covers 10 bases. The CDR3 totals 15 residues. Germline assignment: CDR1 SGHRS and CDR2 YFSETQ. The ends lost 6 bases at V and 7 bases at J; junction bases unmatched: 10. CDR3 nucleotides: TGCGCCAGCACCCACCGGACAGGGGGAAGGAATGAGCAGTTCTTC. Translating gives CASTHRTGGRNEQFF.

V gene TRBV29-1 combines with J gene TRBJ2-5; D might be TRBD1 or TRBD2, each matching 5 bases. The germline gives CDR1 SQVTM, CDR2 ANQGSEA. Trimming took off 5 bases at V and 4 bases at J, with 14 bases between the two ends. CDR3 length: 13 amino acids. CDR3 residues: CSVLSGRAETQYF. CDR3 in DNA: TGCAGCGTTTTATCGGGGCGAGCAGAGACCCAGTACTTC.

This clonotype was seen many times. The chain combines TRBV5-1 with TRBJ2-2, with 7 bases identical to TRBD1. Germline assignment: CDR1 SGHRS and CDR2 YFSETQ. The CDR3 loop spans 15 amino acids. Germline trimming cut 0 bases from V and 5 bases from J; bases unmatched to any gene: 4. The CDR3: CASSLAGQHTGELFF. CDR3 in DNA: TGCGCCAGCAGCTTGGCGGGACAGCATACCGGGGAGCTGTTTTTT.

This clonotype was found many times. The CDR3 sequence: CASSFRASGISYNEQFF. The DNA for the CDR3 is TGTGCCAGCAGTTTTAGGGCTAGCGGAATCTCCTACAATGAGCAGTTCTTC. This rearrangement joins TRBV12-3 or TRBV12-4 to TRBJ2-1; 7 nucleotides align to TRBD2. With 3 bases clipped from V and 0 bases from J, the junction kept 8 bases outside the gene matches. The CDR3 runs 17 residues.